This TCR beta chain was sequenced in a study of vaccination and CD4 T cells after COVID-19. The overall study: Post-vaccination specimens were collected at a median of roughly 65 days following dose two (range 14 to 241). A few convalescent patients provided samples that were taken at day 14 and days 161 to 241 post-vaccination.

TCRdb ran MiXCR on the PCR reads and lists one entry per CDR3 protein. The sample carries 35,000 to 45,000 distinct CDR3 sequences, more than 35% recorded once. In germline, CDR1 is KGHDR, CDR2 SFDVKD. V dropped 4 bases and J dropped 2 bases, with 10 bases sitting between them. This CDR3 region has 14 residues. This clonotype was picked up a small number of times. As for time point: late sampling 161 to 241 days after vaccination in a few convalescent patients. The rearrangement uses TRBV24-1 and TRBJ2-5; a possible D gene is TRBD2 (5 bases). This material consisted of CD4+ T cells from blood, taken about 7 months after SARS-CoV-2 vaccination. This TCR was sampled from a human donor who had recovered from COVID-19. CDR3 sequence (DNA): TGTGCCACCAGTGACTCCGGGATACAAGAGACCCAGTACTTC. Residues: CATSDSGIQETQYF.